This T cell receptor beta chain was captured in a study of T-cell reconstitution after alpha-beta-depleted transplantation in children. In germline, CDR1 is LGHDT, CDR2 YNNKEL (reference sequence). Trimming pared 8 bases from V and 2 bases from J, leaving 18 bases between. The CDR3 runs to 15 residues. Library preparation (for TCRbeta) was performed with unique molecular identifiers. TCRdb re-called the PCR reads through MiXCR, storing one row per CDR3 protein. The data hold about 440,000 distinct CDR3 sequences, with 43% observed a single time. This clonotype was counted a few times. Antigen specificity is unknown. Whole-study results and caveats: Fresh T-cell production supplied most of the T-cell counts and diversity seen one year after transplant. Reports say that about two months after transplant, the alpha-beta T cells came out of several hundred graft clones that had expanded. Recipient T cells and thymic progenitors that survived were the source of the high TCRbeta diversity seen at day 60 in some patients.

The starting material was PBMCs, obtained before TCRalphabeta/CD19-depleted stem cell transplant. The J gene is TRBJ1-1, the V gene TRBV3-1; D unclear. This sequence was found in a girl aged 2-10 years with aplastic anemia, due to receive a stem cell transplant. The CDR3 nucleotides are TGTGCCAGCGGACTACACGGGGTGAGAAACACTGAAGCTTTCTTT. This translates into CASGLHGVRNTEAFF.